Listed below are T cell receptor beta chains from one sample, sequenced in a study of identical twins. One entry per CDR3 protein, called by TCRdb with MiXCR from the 5' RACE reads. The sample shows about 720,000 distinct CDR3 sequences, 8.6% of them seen only once. This sample was shared with a second study, whose subject was yellow fever vaccine responses in identical twins.

The sequenced sample consisted of PBMCs. Receptors were obtained from a woman between 18 and 30 years old in good health. The CDR3 runs from the conserved cysteine through the conserved F or W. Each record gives: J gene, V gene, CDR3 length, clone size, D gene, CDR3 DNA, CDR3 protein. D genes are given only for firm matches. Size is stated for part of the rows, as once, few or many counts, or as a class when the clone is expanded.

j_gene: TRBJ2-5
v_gene: TRBV29-1
len: 12
abundance: NA
d_gene: NA
CDR3nt: TGCAGCGTTGAGTTTGGTACCGAGACCCAGTACTTC
CDR3aa: CSVEFGTETQYF

j_gene: TRBJ2-7
v_gene: TRBV9
len: 16
abundance: few
d_gene: TRBD1
CDR3nt: TGTGCCAGCAGCGTAGGCCCCCTGGGACAGACTTACGAGCAGTACTTC
CDR3aa: CASSVGPLGQTYEQYF

j_gene: TRBJ2-2
v_gene: TRBV15
len: 17
abundance: many
d_gene: NA
CDR3nt: TGTGCCACCAGCAAAGCCGCCAAGCAGGGTCTGGCCGGGGAGCTGTTTTTT
CDR3aa: CATSKAAKQGLAGELFF

j_gene: TRBJ1-1
v_gene: TRBV14
len: 13
abundance: few
d_gene: NA
CDR3nt: TGTGCCAGCACCCAGATACAGGGCACTGAAGCTTTCTTT
CDR3aa: CASTQIQGTEAFF

j_gene: TRBJ1-1
v_gene: TRBV15
len: 12
abundance: many
d_gene: NA
CDR3nt: TGTGCCACCAGCAGAGATTCCACTGAAGCTTTCTTT
CDR3aa: CATSRDSTEAFF

j_gene: TRBJ2-1
v_gene: TRBV9
len: 15
abundance: few
d_gene: TRBD2
CDR3nt: TGTGCCAGCAGCGCCGGACTAGCGGGAGGCTGGGAGCAGTTCTTC
CDR3aa: CASSAGLAGGWEQFF

j_gene: TRBJ2-7
v_gene: TRBV3-1
len: 14
abundance: many
d_gene: NA
CDR3nt: TGTGCCAGCCGACCGTCAGGAGCACCTTACGAGCAGTACTTC
CDR3aa: CASRPSGAPYEQYF

j_gene: TRBJ2-7
v_gene: TRBV2
len: 16
abundance: NA
d_gene: NA
CDR3nt: TGTGCCAGCAGTGAATTGCCGGGGGACGCGGCAGGCGAGCAGTACTTC
CDR3aa: CASSELPGDAAGEQYF

j_gene: TRBJ1-1
v_gene: TRBV6-2/TRBV6-3
len: 15
abundance: few
d_gene: NA
CDR3nt: TGTGCCAGCAGTTTCGCCCTCGTCGAGAACACTGAAGCTTTCTTT
CDR3aa: CASSFALVENTEAFF

j_gene: TRBJ2-5
v_gene: TRBV5-1
len: 17
abundance: few
d_gene: TRBD2
CDR3nt: TGCGCCAGCAACGTGGGACTAGCGGTCCCTGGGTGGGAGACCCAGTACTTC
CDR3aa: CASNVGLAVPGWETQYF

j_gene: TRBJ2-5
v_gene: TRBV3-1
len: 15
abundance: few
d_gene: NA
CDR3nt: TGTGCCAGCAGCCAAGATCAAGGCTCACAAGAGACCCAGTACTTC
CDR3aa: CASSQDQGSQETQYF

j_gene: TRBJ1-6
v_gene: TRBV7-6
len: 14
abundance: many
d_gene: NA
CDR3nt: TGTGCCAGCAGCTTAGTTGCAGGGGATTCACCCCTCCACTTT
CDR3aa: CASSLVAGDSPLHF

j_gene: TRBJ2-7
v_gene: TRBV14
len: 13
abundance: few
d_gene: TRBD1
CDR3nt: TGTGCCAGCAGCCAAGCTAACAGGGGCGAGCAGTACTTC
CDR3aa: CASSQANRGEQYF

j_gene: TRBJ1-1
v_gene: TRBV20-1
len: 12
abundance: few
d_gene: NA
CDR3nt: TGCAGTGCTAGACGACCGAACGCTGAAGCTTTCTTT
CDR3aa: CSARRPNAEAFF

j_gene: TRBJ2-1
v_gene: TRBV29-1
len: 15
abundance: few
d_gene: TRBD2
CDR3nt: TGCAGCGTACTGGGACTAGCGGGAGCCTACAATGAGCAGTTCTTC
CDR3aa: CSVLGLAGAYNEQFF

j_gene: TRBJ2-5
v_gene: TRBV29-1
len: 10
abundance: few
d_gene: NA
CDR3nt: TGCAGCGTTGGCGTGAAGACCCAGTACTTC
CDR3aa: CSVGVKTQYF

j_gene: TRBJ2-3
v_gene: TRBV12-3/TRBV12-4
len: 20
abundance: many
d_gene: TRBD2
CDR3nt: TGTGGTCCGCTGCATGCTTCTAGGGGCCTACTAGCGAGAAGGACAGATACGCAGTATTTT
CDR3aa: CGPLHASRGLLARRTDTQYF

j_gene: TRBJ2-1
v_gene: TRBV7-8
len: 15
abundance: few
d_gene: NA
CDR3nt: TGCGCCAGCAGCCAGCAGGGGGGCCGGCACAATGAGCAGTTCTTC
CDR3aa: CASSQQGGRHNEQFF

j_gene: TRBJ2-1
v_gene: TRBV6-2/TRBV6-3
len: 15
abundance: few
d_gene: NA
CDR3nt: TGTGCCAGCAGTCCACTGAAGGGAGAGGGCAATGAGCAGTTCTTC
CDR3aa: CASSPLKGEGNEQFF

j_gene: TRBJ2-7
v_gene: TRBV27
len: 15
abundance: many
d_gene: TRBD1
CDR3nt: TGTGCCAGCAGTTTAGTCGGGACAGGGATCTACGAGCAGTACTTC
CDR3aa: CASSLVGTGIYEQYF

j_gene: TRBJ2-7
v_gene: TRBV20-1
len: 14
abundance: NA
d_gene: NA
CDR3nt: TGCAGTGCTAGACAGGCCACAACCTCCTACGAGCAGTACTTC
CDR3aa: CSARQATTSYEQYF

j_gene: TRBJ2-7
v_gene: TRBV7-9
len: 15
abundance: many
d_gene: TRBD2
CDR3nt: TGTGCCAGCAGCTTAGTGCTAGCGGGAGCTTACGAGCAGTACTTC
CDR3aa: CASSLVLAGAYEQYF

j_gene: TRBJ2-1
v_gene: TRBV2
len: 12
abundance: few
d_gene: NA
CDR3nt: TGTGCCAGCAGTACAGGGACCAGGAAGCAGTTCTTC
CDR3aa: CASSTGTRKQFF

j_gene: TRBJ2-5
v_gene: TRBV7-8
len: 15
abundance: few
d_gene: NA
CDR3nt: TGTGCCAGCAGCTTATTAGAGAGTGTCCAAGAGACCCAGTACTTC
CDR3aa: CASSLLESVQETQYF

j_gene: TRBJ2-3
v_gene: TRBV6-1
len: 14
abundance: few
d_gene: TRBD1
CDR3nt: TGTGCCAGCAAGGACAGGGCGGCGGCAGATACGCAGTATTTT
CDR3aa: CASKDRAAADTQYF

j_gene: TRBJ2-4
v_gene: TRBV2
len: 14
abundance: few
d_gene: NA
CDR3nt: TGTGCCAGCAGTGCCTTACTAGCCAAAAACATTCAGTACTTC
CDR3aa: CASSALLAKNIQYF